This passage covers 12 T cell receptor beta chains from one sample sequenced in a study of blood T cell repertoires in COVID-19. TCRdb keeps only in-frame clones here, not all; method: immunoSEQ multiplex PCR. The sample consists of hundreds of thousands of clones, approximately 86% of them appearing once. What was sequenced was PBMCs or T cells enriched from blood (not recorded which). The source is a woman aged 40-49 years with acute COVID-19.

The chain carries TRBV5-1 and TRBJ1-1, with D possibly being TRBD1 (5 bases). Germline V gene lookup returns CDR1 SGHRS and CDR2 YFSETQ. V lost 0 bases, J lost 5 bases, and 17 bases lay in between. The CDR3 sequence is 16 residues long. The CDR3 spells CASSLAAGLGKTEAFF. In DNA, the CDR3 is TGCGCCAGCAGCTTGGCCGCGGGGCTGGGAAAGACTGAAGCTTTCTTT. Variable domain in full (rest from reference TRBV5-1 and TRBJ1-1): KAGVTQTPRYLIKTRGQQVTLSCSPISGHRSVSWYQQTPGQGLQFLFEYFSETQRNKGNFPGRFSGRQFSNSRSEMNVSTLELGDSALYLCASSLAAGLGKTEAFFGQGTRLTVV.

This sequence joins TRBV18 and TRBJ1-1, with D unresolved. CDR3 size: 16 residues. Per the germline V gene, CDR1 is KGHSH and CDR2 is LQKENI. V lost 2 bases, J lost 1 base, and 14 bases lay in between. CDR3 nucleotide sequence: TGTGCCAGCTCACCAAAGTCTCTTGAGGGGAACACTGAAGCTTTCTTT. As protein: CASSPKSLEGNTEAFF.

The chain combines TRBV9 with TRBJ2-1; 11 bases fit TRBD1. Germline CDR1 reads SGDLS; CDR2 reads YYNGEE. The CDR3 consists of 14 residues. The V segment lost 3 bases and the J segment 7 bases; nucleotides outside the gene matches: 3. The CDR3, as DNA: TGTGCCAGCAGCGCCGGGACAGGGGGGAATGAGCAGTTCTTC. Its protein product is CASSAGTGGNEQFF.

V usage is TRBV5-6 and J usage is TRBJ2-5; weak D call: TRBD1 (6 bases). The germline V gene encodes CDR1 SGHDT and CDR2 YYEEEE. V lost 0 bases and J lost 5, with 11 bases in between. The CDR3 sequence is 14 residues long. This CDR3 reads CASSLGAGVETQYF. Here the CDR3 DNA reads TGTGCCAGCAGCTTGGGTGCAGGGGTGGAGACCCAGTACTTC.

J is TRBJ1-4 and V is TRBV2; D remains ambiguous. The CDR3 spans 12 residues. Per germline, CDR1 SNHLY and CDR2 FYNNEI. V lost 4 bases to trimming and J lost 12 bases, with 12 bases between them. For the CDR3, the DNA is TGTGCCAGCAGTGTGGCCCAGTTGGAACTGTTTTTT. It is translated as CASSVAQLELFF.

A note on this clone: Additional DNA sequences in this sample encode the identical CDR3. The CDR3: CASSGQGSSYEQYF. The CDR3 nucleotides are TGTGCCAGCAGTGGACAGGGTTCTTCCTACGAGCAGTACTTC. V usage is TRBV2 and J usage is TRBJ2-7; 7 positions agree with TRBD1. The V and J ends lost 4 bases and 1 base, in that order; junction bases with no gene match: 4. Germline-derived CDR1 and CDR2 are SNHLY and FYNNEI. The CDR3 loop spans 14 amino acids.

V and J are TRBV2 and TRBJ2-7, with 12 bases fitting TRBD2. Germline CDR1 and CDR2: SNHLY and FYNNEI. The CDR3 is 14 residues long. The junction had 3 bases not matched to a gene; V was cut back by 6 bases and J by 3 bases. CDR3 nucleotides: TGTGCCAGCAGGCCGGGACTAGCGGGCTACGAGCAGTACTTC. This codes for CASRPGLAGYEQYF.

The rearrangement links TRBV7-2 to TRBJ1-2, with 7 bases aligning to TRBD1. The germline V gene encodes CDR1 SGHTA and CDR2 FQGNSA. The CDR3 has 15 amino acids. The V and J ends lost 9 bases and 4 bases, in that order; junction bases with no gene match: 14. In DNA, the CDR3 is TGTGCCAGTACCTGGGGGACAGAAGAATTCTATGGCTACACCTTC. Translating gives CASTWGTEEFYGYTF.

Concerning this clone: Other DNA sequences of this sample code for an identical CDR3. The V call is TRBV2, the J call TRBJ1-3, with D hard to call. Germline V CDR1 and CDR2: SNHLY, FYNNEI. There are 12 residues in the CDR3. V was trimmed by 2 bases and J by 4 bases, leaving 3 bases between them. This CDR3 reads CASSEQGNTIYF. The DNA for the CDR3 is TGTGCCAGCAGTGAACAGGGAAACACCATATATTTT.

The chain recombines TRBV2 with TRBJ1-5, with 8 bases that match TRBD1. Per germline, CDR1 SNHLY and CDR2 FYNNEI. The CDR3 totals 16 residues. V lost 6 bases to trimming and J lost 7 bases; unmatched junction nucleotides: 14. CDR3 in DNA: TGTGCCAGCAGCATCGCCCCAGGGGGCATACGGCAGCCCCAGCATTTT. This translates into CASSIAPGGIRQPQHF.

This chain links TRBV5-6 with TRBJ2-7; D perhaps matches TRBD2 (6 bases). This CDR3 is 16 amino acids long. Trimming shortened V by 4 bases and J by 7 bases, and 24 bases separated the two germline ends. Germline lookup yields CDR1 SGHDT and CDR2 YYEEEE. CDR3 residues: CASSPRHRDSPLEQYF. CDR3 in DNA: TGTGCCAGCAGCCCAAGACACCGGGACTCACCCTTAGAGCAGTACTTC.

The chain couples TRBV18 to TRBJ1-2, with TRBD1 matching 9 bases. Germline lookup yields CDR1 KGHSH and CDR2 LQKENI. This CDR3 has 16 residues. V gave up 4 bases and J gave up 4 bases; unmatched junction bases: 10. The chain's CDR3 is CASSRDRDRVFYGYTF. The CDR3 region has the DNA TGTGCCAGCTCACGAGACCGGGACAGGGTTTTCTATGGCTACACCTTC. Complete variable domain (other parts from reference TRBV18 and TRBJ1-2): NAGVMQNPRHLVRRRGQEARLRCSPMKGHSHVYWYRQLPEEGLKFMVYLQKENIIDESGMPKERFSAEFPKEGPSILRIQQVVRGDSAAYFCASSRDRDRVFYGYTFGSGTRLTVV.